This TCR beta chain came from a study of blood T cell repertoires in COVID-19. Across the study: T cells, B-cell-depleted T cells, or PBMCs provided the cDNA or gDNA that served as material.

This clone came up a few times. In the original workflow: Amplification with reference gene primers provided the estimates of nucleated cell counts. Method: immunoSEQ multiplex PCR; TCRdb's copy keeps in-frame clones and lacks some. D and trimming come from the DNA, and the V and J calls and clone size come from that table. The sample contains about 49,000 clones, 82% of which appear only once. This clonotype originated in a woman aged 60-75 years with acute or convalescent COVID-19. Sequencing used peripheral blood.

The CDR3 protein is CASSGTSGYQETQYF. The CDR3 nucleotides read TGTGCCAGCAGCGGGACTAGCGGGTACCAAGAGACCCAGTACTTC. The chain joins TRBV9 to TRBJ2-5; 11 bases align to TRBD2. J gave up 0 bases and V 3 bases, and 1 base lay outside the gene matches. The CDR3 contains 15 residues. CDR1 and CDR2 (germline): SGDLS, YYNGEE.